One and the same sample provided the 28 T cell receptor beta chains below, sequenced in a study of blood T cell repertoires in COVID-19. Repertoires were generated with immunoSEQ multiplex PCR, while TCRdb's copy carries only in-frame clones and drops some. The sample lists 230,000 or so clones; about 90% were seen once. The sequenced sample consisted of PBMCs or T cells enriched from blood (not recorded which). These receptors were collected from a woman between 50 and 59 years old with acute COVID-19.

The rearrangement uses TRBV4-2 and TRBJ2-1; D gene unclear. The ends were cut back, 0 bases at V and 10 bases at J, with 7 bases in the middle. The CDR3 covers 12 residues. Germline CDR1 and CDR2: LGHNA and YNFKEQ. The CDR3: CASSQDGWEQFF. In nucleotides, the CDR3 is TGTGCCAGCAGCCAAGACGGGTGGGAGCAGTTCTTC.

The rearrangement joins TRBV19 to TRBJ2-7; D may be TRBD2 (5 bases). The CDR3 runs to 15 residues. Germline V gene sequence: CDR1 LNHDA, CDR2 SQIVND (reference sequence). V was pared by 2 bases and J by 3 bases, with 14 bases between. The CDR3: CASSISQRRHYEQYF. The DNA of the CDR3 is TGTGCCAGTAGTATATCTCAGCGGAGGCACTACGAGCAGTACTTC.

The chain is built from TRBV7-9 and TRBJ1-2; 8 nucleotides line up with TRBD1. This CDR3 spans 15 amino acids. V shed 1 base, J shed 7 bases, and the junction held 8 bases outside the gene matches. CDR1 and CDR2 from the germline V gene are SEHNR and FQNEAQ (reference sequence). CDR3 nucleotides: TGTGCCAGCAGCTTAGACCCCCGGACAGGGTCTGGCTACACCTTC. Translating gives CASSLDPRTGSGYTF.

There are a few counts of this clone. This chain uses TRBV7-2 with TRBJ2-7; TRBD2 agrees at 13 bases. The CDR3 consists of 16 residues. The trim removed 5 bases at V and 0 bases at J, leaving 4 bases unmatched. Germline loops: CDR1 SGHTA, CDR2 FQGNSA. In nucleotides, the CDR3 is TGTGCCAGCAGCCTGGGACTAGCGGGGAGCTCCTACGAGCAGTACTTC. It codes for CASSLGLAGSSYEQYF. Variable domain in full (rest from reference TRBV7-2 and TRBJ2-7): GAGVSQSPSNKVTEKGKDVELRCDPISGHTALYWYRQSLGQGLEFLIYFQGNSAPDKSGLPSDRFSAERTGGSVSTLTIQRTQQEDSAVYLCASSLGLAGSSYEQYFGPGTRLTVT.

In its sample, this clone was seen a few times. V usage is TRBV2 and J usage is TRBJ1-2, with 10 bases fitting TRBD1. Germline assignment: CDR1 SNHLY and CDR2 FYNNEI. J gave up 7 bases and V 6 bases, and 5 bases lay outside the gene matches. The CDR3 extends over 13 amino acids. The CDR3 is CASSFGTGAGYTF. CDR3 DNA: TGTGCCAGCAGCTTTGGGACAGGGGCTGGCTACACCTTC.

V usage is TRBV5-1 and J usage is TRBJ2-5, with D perhaps TRBD1 (6 bases). Looked up from germline, CDR1 is SGHRS and CDR2 is YFSETQ. Trimming removed 3 bases at V and 4 bases at J, with 13 bases between. The length of the CDR3 is 14 residues. The DNA of the CDR3 is TGCGCCAGCAGCTCTTCCACAGGGTCAGAGACCCAGTACTTC. It translates to CASSSSTGSETQYF.

This chain uses TRBV4-2 with TRBJ1-1; D remains unclear. This CDR3 spans 17 amino acids. V lost 1 base to trimming and J lost 0 bases, with 15 bases between them. Germline loops: CDR1 LGHNA, CDR2 YNFKEQ. The CDR3 sequence: CASSQASYREMNTEAFF. The CDR3 nucleotides read TGTGCCAGCAGCCAAGCCTCCTACAGAGAAATGAACACTGAAGCTTTCTTT.

The chain couples TRBV11-2 to TRBJ2-1, with 9 bases that match TRBD2. Trimming at V came to 4 bases and at J to 0 bases, leaving 7 bases not matched to a gene. CDR3 length: 17 residues. Germline loops: CDR1 SGHAT, CDR2 FQNNGV. For the CDR3, the DNA is TGTGCCAGCAGCTCTTGGACTAGCGTGAGCTCCTACAATGAGCAGTTCTTC. Protein: CASSSWTSVSSYNEQFF. The full variable domain, with the rest looked up from reference TRBV11-2 and TRBJ2-1, is EAGVAQSPRYKIIEKRQSVAFWCNPISGHATLYWYQQILGQGPKLLIQFQNNGVVDDSQLPKDRFSAERLKGVDSTLKIQPAKLEDSAVYLCASSSWTSVSSYNEQFFGPGTRLTVL.

The chain combines TRBV30 with TRBJ2-5; 7 nucleotides agree with TRBD2. CDR3 length: 14 residues. Germline V gene sequence: CDR1 GTSNPN, CDR2 SVGIG (reference sequence). The V and J ends lost 0 bases and 7 bases, in that order; junction bases with no gene match: 8. The CDR3 reads CAWSVLATGGTQYF. In nucleotides, the CDR3 is TGTGCCTGGAGTGTACTAGCGACTGGCGGGACCCAGTACTTC.

V gene TRBV7-9 combines with J gene TRBJ2-7; the D is unclear. This CDR3 spans 16 amino acids. V was shortened by 0 bases and J by 4 bases, with 16 bases between the two germline ends. Germline CDR1 reads SEHNR; CDR2 reads FQNEAQ (reference sequence). The chain's CDR3 is CASSLAAGLVFYEQYF. CDR3 in DNA: TGTGCCAGCAGCTTAGCAGCAGGCTTAGTTTTTTACGAGCAGTACTTC. Variable domain in full (rest from reference TRBV7-9 and TRBJ2-7): DTGVSQNPRHKITKRGQNVTFRCDPISEHNRLYWYRQTLGQGPEFLTYFQNEAQLEKSRLLSDRFSAERPKGSFSTLEIQRTEQGDSAMYLCASSLAAGLVFYEQYFGPGTRLTVT.

The chain has TRBV7-2 and TRBJ2-1, with 14 bases aligning to TRBD2. Germline V gene lookup returns CDR1 SGHTA and CDR2 FQGNSA. J lost 7 bases, V lost 9 bases, and 2 bases had no gene match. CDR3 size: 13 residues. As DNA, the CDR3 is TGTGCCAGGGGGACTAGCGGGAGAAATGAGCAGTTCTTC. It codes for CARGTSGRNEQFF.

The chain links TRBV15 to TRBJ2-4, with D possibly TRBD2 on 5 matching bases. Trimming left V 0 bases short and J 8 bases short, with 14 bases between. CDR1 LNHNV and CDR2 YYDKDF come from the germline V gene (reference sequence). The CDR3 extends over 15 amino acids. CDR3 DNA: TGTGCCACCAGCAGAGATCTCGCGGTGAGGGACATTCAGTACTTC. Protein sequence: CATSRDLAVRDIQYF.

This chain uses TRBV6-5 with TRBJ2-7; 15 bases agree with TRBD2. This CDR3 spans 16 amino acids. V shed 4 bases, J shed 5 bases, and the junction held 6 bases outside the gene matches. Germline V gives CDR1 MNHEY, CDR2 SVGAGI. CDR3 DNA sequence: TGTGCCAGCAGTTCCTCCGGACTAGCGGGAGGGGACGAGCAGTACTTC. Its protein is CASSSSGLAGGDEQYF.

The rearrangement links TRBV2 to TRBJ2-5; D is perhaps TRBD1 (6 bases). This CDR3 has 16 residues. V was trimmed by 2 bases and J by 1 base, leaving 14 bases between them. Germline V gene sequence: CDR1 SNHLY, CDR2 FYNNEI. The CDR3 region is CASSEWSSRGQETQYF. The CDR3 DNA reads as TGTGCCAGCAGTGAATGGAGCTCCAGGGGCCAAGAGACCCAGTACTTC. The entire variable domain, with the rest obtained from reference TRBV2 and TRBJ2-5, is as follows: EPEVTQTPSHQVTQMGQEVILRCVPISNHLYFYWYRQILGQKVEFLVSFYNNEISEKSEIFDDQFSVERPDGSNFTLKIRSTKLEDSAMYFCASSEWSSRGQETQYFGPGTRLLVL.

This clone occurred once. The V and J genes are TRBV2 and TRBJ1-3; no definite D call. CDR1 SNHLY and CDR2 FYNNEI come from the germline V gene. V was shortened by 1 base and J by 0 bases, with 4 bases between the two germline ends. This CDR3 region has 14 residues. The CDR3 region has the DNA TGTGCCAGCAGTGAAGTTCTCTCTGGAAACACCATATATTTT. Translation gives CASSEVLSGNTIYF.

This clone was recorded only once. This same CDR3 is encoded by further DNA sequences in the sample. The rearrangement joins TRBV3-1 (or the pseudogene TRBV3-2) to TRBJ2-7; D is possibly TRBD2 (5 bases). Germline lookup yields CDR1 LGHDT and CDR2 YNNKEL (reference sequence). Trimming removed 2 bases at V and 3 bases at J, with 5 bases between. This CDR3 has 12 residues. The CDR3 DNA sequence: TGTGCCAGCAGCCAAACTAGCTACGAGCAGTACTTC. Protein sequence: CASSQTSYEQYF.

The chain recombines TRBV7-2 with TRBJ2-1, with TRBD2 matching 9 bases. With V trimmed by 7 bases and J by 4 bases, 11 bases remained unmatched. Germline CDR1 is SGHTA and CDR2 is FQGNSA. The CDR3 loop spans 16 amino acids. DNA of the CDR3: TGTGCCAGCAACATCCTGACTAGCGGAAGATACAATGAGCAGTTCTTC. This codes for CASNILTSGRYNEQFF.

The CDR3 here is CASSPSNTGELFF. CDR3 nucleotides: TGTGCCAGCAGTCCCTCGAACACCGGGGAGCTGTTTTTT. The chain is built from TRBV27 and TRBJ2-2; D is unclear. This CDR3 is 13 amino acids long. V was shortened by 5 bases and J by 0 bases, with 4 bases between the two germline ends. Per the germline V gene, CDR1 is MNHEY and CDR2 is SMNVEV (reference sequence).

The rearrangement joins TRBV19 to TRBJ2-1, with TRBD1 identical over 8 bases. J was trimmed by 8 bases and V by 3 bases; bases with no gene match: 9. Germline V CDR1 and CDR2: LNHDA, SQIVND (reference sequence). CDR3 length: 15 residues. The CDR3 reads CASSIGQGEVYEQFF. As DNA, the CDR3 is TGTGCCAGTAGTATTGGACAGGGCGAAGTGTATGAGCAGTTCTTC.

The chain recombines TRBV7-3 with TRBJ2-1, with D tentatively TRBD2 (5 bases). The CDR3 is 16 residues long. CDR1 is SGHTA and CDR2 is FQGTGA in the germline V gene. The V end lost 1 base, the J end lost 0 bases, and 10 bases lay between the germline ends. CDR3 bases: TGTGCCAGCAGCTTAATGGGGAGCGGCTCCTACAATGAGCAGTTCTTC. It encodes CASSLMGSGSYNEQFF.

V gene TRBV7-2 combines with J gene TRBJ1-1; the match to TRBD1 covers 8 bases. CDR1 SGHTA and CDR2 FQGNSA come from the germline V gene. Trimming removed 5 bases from V and 5 bases from J; junction bases left unmatched: 19. The CDR3 length is 18 residues. CDR3 residues: CASSPGQGRGGDVTEAFF. CDR3 sequence (DNA): TGTGCCAGCAGCCCCGGACAGGGTCGTGGGGGGGACGTGACTGAAGCTTTCTTT.

The rearrangement joins TRBV28 to TRBJ2-3, with TRBD1 matching over 9 bases. Germline CDR1 is MDHEN and CDR2 is SYDVKM. CDR3 length equals 16 residues. With 2 bases clipped from V and 4 bases from J, the junction kept 7 bases outside the gene matches. CDR3 nucleotides: TGTGCCAGCAGTTTAATCGGGACAGGGAACGCAGATACGCAGTATTTT. Residues: CASSLIGTGNADTQYF. Full variable domain (rest looked up from reference TRBV28 and TRBJ2-3): DVKVTQSSRYLVKRTGEKVFLECVQDMDHENMFWYRQDPGLGLRLIYFSYDVKMKEKGDIPEGYSVSREKKERFSLILESASTNQTSMYLCASSLIGTGNADTQYFGPGTRLTVL.

J is TRBJ2-5 and V is TRBV4-1; D is possibly TRBD2 (5 bases). Germline V CDR1 and CDR2: MGHRA, YSYEKL. CDR3 length: 14 residues. Trimming cost V 4 bases and J 5 bases, with 14 bases left between them. CDR3 sequence: CASSPVGRRETQYF. For the CDR3, the DNA is TGCGCCAGCAGCCCGGTCGGCCGGAGGGAGACCCAGTACTTC.

The chain has TRBV3-1 (or the pseudogene TRBV3-2) and TRBJ2-3; D is unclear. The CDR3 runs to 13 residues. The ends were cut back, 0 bases at V and 3 bases at J, with 4 bases in the middle. Germline lookup yields CDR1 LGHDT and CDR2 YNNKEL (reference sequence). Here the CDR3 reads CASSQDETDTQYF. The CDR3 bases are TGTGCCAGCAGCCAAGATGAGACAGATACGCAGTATTTT.

This chain joins TRBV4-1 and TRBJ2-5, with 8 bases aligning to TRBD2. Germline loops: CDR1 MGHRA, CDR2 YSYEKL. Trimming at V came to 3 bases and at J to 5 bases, leaving 8 bases not matched to a gene. The CDR3 has 15 residues. CDR3 coding DNA: TGCGCCAGCAGCCATGCGGGAGGACTGCAGGAGACCCAGTACTTC. Translation: CASSHAGGLQETQYF.

The chain combines TRBV28 with TRBJ1-6; D is possibly TRBD1 (6 bases). The CDR3 spans 12 residues. Trimming removed 10 bases from V and 13 bases from J, with 17 bases in between. The germline CDR1 and CDR2 sequences are MDHEN and SYDVKM. DNA for the CDR3: TGTGCCACAACTTCAGGACAGCTTCCCCTCCACTTT. This sequence encodes CATTSGQLPLHF.

The DNA of the CDR3 is TGTGCCAGCAGCCTCTTGGCTAGCGGGAACAATGAGCAGTTCTTC. It is translated as CASSLLASGNNEQFF. This chain joins TRBV6-4 and TRBJ2-1; 9 bases are a match to TRBD2. The germline V gene encodes CDR1 MRHNA and CDR2 SNTAGT. Losses at the gene ends were 6 bases for V and 5 bases for J; bases not matched to a gene: 8. This CDR3 comprises 15 residues.

This chain links TRBV6-2 or TRBV6-3 with TRBJ1-2; D remains ambiguous. V was shortened by 5 bases and J by 1 base, with 11 bases between the two germline ends. The CDR3 loop spans 14 amino acids. Germline CDR1 MNHEY, CDR2 SVGEGT. The CDR3 nucleotides are TGTGCCAGCAGTCCCTCCGGGAGTAACTATGGCTACACCTTC. Its protein product is CASSPSGSNYGYTF.